The present entry profiles one T cell receptor (beta chain) with its context. Its matching antigen is unknown. It was with 60 Vbeta and 13 Jbeta primers that the PCR ran. Clones were read by immunoSEQ multiplex PCR, and TCRdb kept only the in-frame ones, dropping some. Here the sample spans around 70,000 clones, over 50% being singletons. The data are from a study of cytomegalovirus exposure and HLA in healthy donors. General observations from the study: Likely technical artifact: a cluster of highly shared sequence variants. Productive rates of about 87% or about 30% were seen for most TCR beta V segments in an earlier analysis.

Germline loops: CDR1 SGHRS, CDR2 YFSETQ. V dropped 2 bases and J dropped 7 bases, with 18 bases sitting between them. The CDR3 length is 15 residues. V is TRBV5-1 and J is TRBJ1-1; a possible D gene is TRBD1 (6 bases). The source is a man in his thirties or forties in good health and CMV-seronegative. The sample taken for sequencing was PBMCs. The CDR3 region is CASSLQPGPDSEAFF. DNA of the CDR3: TGCGCCAGCAGCTTACAACCGGGACCGGACAGTGAAGCTTTCTTT.